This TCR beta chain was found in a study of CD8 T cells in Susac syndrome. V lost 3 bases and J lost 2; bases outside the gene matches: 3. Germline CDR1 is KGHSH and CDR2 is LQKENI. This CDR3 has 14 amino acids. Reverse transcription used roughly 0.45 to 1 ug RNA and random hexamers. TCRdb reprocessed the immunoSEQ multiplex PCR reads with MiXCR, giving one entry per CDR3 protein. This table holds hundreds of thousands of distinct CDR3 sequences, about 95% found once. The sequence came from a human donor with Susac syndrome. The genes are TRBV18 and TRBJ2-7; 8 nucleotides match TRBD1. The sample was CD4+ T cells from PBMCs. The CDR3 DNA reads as TGTGCCAGCTCACCCGGACAGGGACCCTACGAGCAGTACTTC. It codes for CASSPGQGPYEQYF.